This entry is about one T cell receptor (beta chain). V lost 7 bases and J 4 bases, leaving 17 bases between the germline ends. This CDR3 is 15 amino acids long. It was with a sample-barcoded 5' primer and a J-beta primer mix that a second PCR of about 7 to 12 cycles was run. A template-switch adaptor with 12 random nucleotides tagged each cDNA molecule. From the 5' RACE reads, TCRdb called clonotypes with MiXCR, one entry per CDR3 protein. The profile covers 700,000 or so distinct CDR3 sequences, with roughly 41% appearing a single time and around 30% taken by the ten largest. The sample originates from a study of blood T cells in healthy people across ages.

Sequencing was carried out using blood. J is TRBJ1-5 and V is TRBV12-3 or TRBV12-4; unclear D gene. The sequence was collected from a man aged 80 or over in good health. CDR3 amino acids: CASIPGRGGNQPQHF. Written as DNA, the CDR3 is TGTGCCAGCATCCCCGGGCGGGGAGGGAATCAGCCCCAGCATTTT.